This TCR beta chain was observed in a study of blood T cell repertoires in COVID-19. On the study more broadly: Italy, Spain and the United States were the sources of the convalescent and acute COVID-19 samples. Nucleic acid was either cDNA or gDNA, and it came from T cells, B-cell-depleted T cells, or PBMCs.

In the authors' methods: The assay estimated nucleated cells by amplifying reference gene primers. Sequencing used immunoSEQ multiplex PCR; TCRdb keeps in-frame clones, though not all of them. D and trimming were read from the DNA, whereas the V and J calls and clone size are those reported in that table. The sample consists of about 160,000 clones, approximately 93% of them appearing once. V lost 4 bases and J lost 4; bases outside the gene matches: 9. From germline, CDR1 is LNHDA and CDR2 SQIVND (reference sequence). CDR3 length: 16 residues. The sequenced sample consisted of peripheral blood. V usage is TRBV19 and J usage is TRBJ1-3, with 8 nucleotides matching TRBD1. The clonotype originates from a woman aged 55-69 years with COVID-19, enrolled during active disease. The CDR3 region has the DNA TGTGCCAGTAGTAGCCCCCGGACAGGGAACGGAAACACCATATATTTT. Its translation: CASSSPRTGNGNTIYF.